Listed below are T cell receptor beta chains from one sample, sequenced in a study of T cell responses to AZD1222 COVID-19 vaccine. The protocol was immunoSEQ multiplex PCR, while the TCRdb copy is restricted to in-frame clones and leaves out a portion. Here the sample spans about 37,000 clones, about 86% being singletons. The sample here was peripheral blood, taken on day 0 of AZD1222 vaccination. All receptors derive from an adult in good health. CDR3s include the opening cysteine and the closing phenylalanine or tryptophan. A D gene is named only where the DNA matches it firmly. Rows may omit the clone size; those that give it use once, few, many or a size class.

clone_size,v_call,j_call,cdr3_length,d_call,cdr3_nt,cdr3_aa
few,TRBV24-1,TRBJ2-1,13,NA,TGTGCCACCAGTGATCCCCCCCGGAATGAGCAGTTCTTC,CATSDPPRNEQFF
NA,TRBV3-1/TRBV3-2,TRBJ2-3,15,NA,TGTGCCAGCAGCCAGACAGGTAGTGGCACAGATACGCAGTATTTT,CASSQTGSGTDTQYF
NA,TRBV19,TRBJ1-1,13,NA,TGTGCCAGTAGTAACAAAGGAGACACTGAAGCTTTCTTT,CASSNKGDTEAFF
NA,TRBV20-1,TRBJ1-1,14,NA,TGCAGTGCTAGTCTCAGGGAACTGAACACTGAAGCTTTCTTT,CSASLRELNTEAFF
NA,TRBV5-1,TRBJ2-3,13,NA,TGCGCCAGCAGGAGGGAAAGCACAGATACGCAGTATTTT,CASRRESTDTQYF
NA,TRBV4-1,TRBJ2-3,17,NA,TGCGCCAGCAGCCAAGATTCGACAGCGGGCTCCACAGATACGCAGTATTTT,CASSQDSTAGSTDTQYF
NA,TRBV6-2/TRBV6-3,TRBJ2-1,12,NA,TGTGCCAGCAGTTACTCGTCCCCAGAGCAGTTCTTC,CASSYSSPEQFF
NA,TRBV7-9,TRBJ2-1,13,NA,TGTGCAGTGCGGGGAGGGGGACACAATGAGCAGTTCTTC,CAVRGGGHNEQFF
NA,TRBV15,TRBJ2-6,14,NA,TGTGCCACCAGGACCAGCTCTGGGGCCAACGTCCTGACTTTC,CATRTSSGANVLTF
NA,TRBV6-5,TRBJ2-7,13,TRBD1,TGTGCCAGCAGACCGGGACAGACCTACGAGCAGTACTTC,CASRPGQTYEQYF
NA,TRBV28,TRBJ1-2,15,TRBD1,TGTGCCAGTAACCCCGGGACAGGGTCCTCCTATGGCTACACCTTC,CASNPGTGSSYGYTF
NA,TRBV4-2,TRBJ2-3,15,NA,TGTGCCAGCAGCCCAAGACCCGAGACGGCAGATACGCAGTATTTT,CASSPRPETADTQYF
NA,TRBV30,TRBJ2-7,15,NA,TGTGCCTGGAGTCCCCTAGCCGGGGTATCCTACGAGCAGTACTTC,CAWSPLAGVSYEQYF
NA,TRBV7-9,TRBJ1-6,16,NA,TGTGCCAGCAGCTTAACAGGACTAAGCAATAATTCACCCCTCCACTTT,CASSLTGLSNNSPLHF
NA,TRBV7-9,TRBJ2-2,16,TRBD2,TGTGCCAGCAGCTCCCGACTAGCGGGAGAGACCGGGGAGCTGTTTTTT,CASSSRLAGETGELFF
NA,TRBV30,TRBJ2-3,15,NA,TGTGCCTGGAGTGTAAAGGACTCTAGCACAGATACGCAGTATTTT,CAWSVKDSSTDTQYF
NA,TRBV7-2,TRBJ1-2,12,NA,TGTGCCACCAAACTTCAGGGAGGTGGCTACACCTTC,CATKLQGGGYTF
NA,TRBV12-3/TRBV12-4,TRBJ1-6,12,NA,TGTGCCAGCAAGGCGGCGAATTCACCCCTCCACTTT,CASKAANSPLHF